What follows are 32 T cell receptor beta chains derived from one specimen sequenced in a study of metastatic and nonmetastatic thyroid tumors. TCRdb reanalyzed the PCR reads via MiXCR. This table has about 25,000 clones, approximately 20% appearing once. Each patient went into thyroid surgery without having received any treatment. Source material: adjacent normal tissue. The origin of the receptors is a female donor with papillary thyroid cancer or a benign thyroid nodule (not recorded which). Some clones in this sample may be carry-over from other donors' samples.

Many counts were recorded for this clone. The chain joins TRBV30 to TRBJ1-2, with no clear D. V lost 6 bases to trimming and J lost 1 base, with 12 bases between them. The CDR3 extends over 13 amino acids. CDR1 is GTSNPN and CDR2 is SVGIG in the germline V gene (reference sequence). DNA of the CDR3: TGTGCCTGCTTAAAGGCAGTTAACTATGGCTACACCTTC. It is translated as CACLKAVNYGYTF.

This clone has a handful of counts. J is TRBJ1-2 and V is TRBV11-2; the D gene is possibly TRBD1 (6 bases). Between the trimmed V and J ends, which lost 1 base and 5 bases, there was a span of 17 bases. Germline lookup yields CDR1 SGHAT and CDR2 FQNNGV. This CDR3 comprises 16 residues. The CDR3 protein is CASSLGSTGSLYGYTF. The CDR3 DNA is TGTGCCAGCAGCTTAGGGTCGACAGGATCGCTGTATGGCTACACCTTC.

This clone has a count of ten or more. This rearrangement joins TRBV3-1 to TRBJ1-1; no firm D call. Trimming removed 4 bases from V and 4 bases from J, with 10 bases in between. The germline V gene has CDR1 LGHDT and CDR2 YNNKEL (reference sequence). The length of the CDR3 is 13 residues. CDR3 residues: CASSPHKGTEAFF. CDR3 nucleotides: TGTGCCAGCAGCCCCCACAAGGGCACTGAAGCTTTCTTT.

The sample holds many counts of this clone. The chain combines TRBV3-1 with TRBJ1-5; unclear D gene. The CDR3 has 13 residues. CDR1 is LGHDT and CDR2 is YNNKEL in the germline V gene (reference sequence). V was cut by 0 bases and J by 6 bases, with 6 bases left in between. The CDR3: CASSQDPRQPQHF. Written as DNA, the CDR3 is TGTGCCAGCAGCCAAGATCCCCGTCAGCCCCAGCATTTT.

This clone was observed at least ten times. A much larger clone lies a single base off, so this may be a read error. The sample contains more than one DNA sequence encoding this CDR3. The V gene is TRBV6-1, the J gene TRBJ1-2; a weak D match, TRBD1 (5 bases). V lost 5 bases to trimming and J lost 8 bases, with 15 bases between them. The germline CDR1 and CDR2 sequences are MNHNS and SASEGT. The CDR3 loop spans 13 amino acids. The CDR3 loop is CASSREQGYGYTF. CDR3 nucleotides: TGTGCCAGCAGTAGAGAGCAGGGATACGGCTACACCTTC.

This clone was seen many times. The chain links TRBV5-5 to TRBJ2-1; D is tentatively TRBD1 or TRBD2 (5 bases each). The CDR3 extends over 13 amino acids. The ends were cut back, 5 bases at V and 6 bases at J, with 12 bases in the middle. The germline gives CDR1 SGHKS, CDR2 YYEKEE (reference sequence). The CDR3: CASRRGDGNEQFF. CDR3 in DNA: TGTGCCAGCAGGCGAGGGGATGGCAATGAGCAGTTCTTC.

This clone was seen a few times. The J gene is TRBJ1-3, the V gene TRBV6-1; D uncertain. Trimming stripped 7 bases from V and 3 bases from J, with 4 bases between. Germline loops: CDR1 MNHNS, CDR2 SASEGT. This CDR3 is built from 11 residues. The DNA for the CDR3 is TGTGCCAGCATCTATGGAAACACCATATATTTT. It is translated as CASIYGNTIYF.

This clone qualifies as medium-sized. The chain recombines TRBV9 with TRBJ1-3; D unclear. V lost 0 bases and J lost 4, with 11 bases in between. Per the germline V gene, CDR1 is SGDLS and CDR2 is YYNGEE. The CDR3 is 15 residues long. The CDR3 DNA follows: TGTGCCAGCAGCGTAGACAAGGGAACCGGAAACACCATATATTTT. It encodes CASSVDKGTGNTIYF. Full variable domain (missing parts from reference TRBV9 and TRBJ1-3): DSGVTQTPKHLITATGQRVTLRCSPRSGDLSVYWYQQSLDQGLQFLIQYYNGEERAKGNILERFSAQQFPDLHSELNLSSLELGDSALYFCASSVDKGTGNTIYFGEGSWLTVV.

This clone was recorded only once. The chain's CDR3 is CSACRDRGQEQYF. The CDR3 coding sequence is TGCAGTGCTTGTCGGGACAGGGGTCAGGAGCAGTACTTC. The chain employs TRBV20-1 and TRBJ2-7; 10 nucleotides agree with TRBD1. This CDR3 region has 13 residues. Germline V gene data show CDR1 as DFQATT and CDR2 as SNEGSKA (reference sequence). The J segment lost 7 bases and the V segment lost 5 bases, leaving 8 bases of the junction unmatched.

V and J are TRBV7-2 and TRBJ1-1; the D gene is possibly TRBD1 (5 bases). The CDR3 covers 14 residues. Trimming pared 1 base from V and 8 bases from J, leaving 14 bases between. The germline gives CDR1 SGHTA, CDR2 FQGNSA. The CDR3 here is CASSLELAWTEAFF. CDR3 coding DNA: TGTGCCAGCAGCTTAGAGCTTGCCTGGACAGAAGCTTTCTTT.

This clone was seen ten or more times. CDR3 sequence (DNA): TGTGCCAGCTCACCGTCCGGTAATGAAAAACTGTTTTTT. This gives the protein CASSPSGNEKLFF. This chain uses TRBV18 with TRBJ1-4; D is ambiguous. The germline gives CDR1 KGHSH, CDR2 LQKENI. V lost 3 bases, J lost 4 bases, and 6 bases lay in between. The CDR3 is 13 residues long.

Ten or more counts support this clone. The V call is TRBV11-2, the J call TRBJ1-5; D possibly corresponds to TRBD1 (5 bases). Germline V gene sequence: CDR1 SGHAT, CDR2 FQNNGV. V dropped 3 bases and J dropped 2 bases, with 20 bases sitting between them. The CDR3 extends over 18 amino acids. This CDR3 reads CASSFRAPAAGGNQPQHF. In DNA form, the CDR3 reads TGTGCCAGCAGCTTCAGGGCCCCCGCGGCGGGCGGCAATCAGCCCCAGCATTTT.

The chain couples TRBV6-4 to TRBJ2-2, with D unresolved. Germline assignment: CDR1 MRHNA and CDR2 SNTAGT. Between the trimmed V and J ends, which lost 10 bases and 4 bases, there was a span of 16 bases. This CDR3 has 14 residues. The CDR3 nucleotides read TGTGCCACCAGCTCCAACCTCGGCACCGGGGAGCTGTTTTTT. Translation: CATSSNLGTGELFF.

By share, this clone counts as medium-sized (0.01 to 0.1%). CDR3 in DNA: TGTGCCAGCAGGGGGTTGAACACTGAAGCTTTCTTT. Amino acid sequence: CASRGLNTEAFF. The V and J genes are TRBV6-1 and TRBJ1-1, with D unclear. The CDR3 sequence is 12 residues long. Germline CDR1 is MNHNS and CDR2 is SASEGT. Trimming removed 6 bases at V and 0 bases at J, with 5 bases between.

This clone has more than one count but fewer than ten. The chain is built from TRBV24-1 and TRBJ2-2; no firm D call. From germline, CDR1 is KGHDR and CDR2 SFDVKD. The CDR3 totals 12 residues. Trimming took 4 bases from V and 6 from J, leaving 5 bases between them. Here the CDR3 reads CATSDSAGELFF. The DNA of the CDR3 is TGTGCCACCAGTGACTCTGCCGGGGAGCTGTTTTTT.

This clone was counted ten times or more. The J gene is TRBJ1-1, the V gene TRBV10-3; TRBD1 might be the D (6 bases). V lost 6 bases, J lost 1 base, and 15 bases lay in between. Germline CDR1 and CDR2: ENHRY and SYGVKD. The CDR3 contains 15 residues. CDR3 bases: TGTGCCATCAGCATGAAGGGGGGCCAGAACACTGAAGCTTTCTTT. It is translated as CAISMKGGQNTEAFF.

The CDR3 loop reads CASSQPSGTGGVGYTF. The CDR3 region has the DNA TGTGCCAGCAGCCAACCGTCCGGGACAGGGGGCGTTGGCTACACCTTC. V usage is TRBV6-1 and J usage is TRBJ1-2; 12 bases match TRBD1. With 6 bases clipped from V and 7 bases from J, the junction kept 12 bases outside the gene matches. CDR1 and CDR2 from the germline V gene are MNHNS and SASEGT. This CDR3 is 16 amino acids long.

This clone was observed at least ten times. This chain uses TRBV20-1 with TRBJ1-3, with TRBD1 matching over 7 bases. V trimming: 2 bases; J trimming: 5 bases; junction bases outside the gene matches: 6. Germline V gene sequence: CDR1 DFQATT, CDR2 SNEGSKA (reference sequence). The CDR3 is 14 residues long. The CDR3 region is CSARLRDSRNTIYF. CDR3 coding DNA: TGCAGTGCTAGACTTCGGGACAGTAGAAACACCATATATTTT.

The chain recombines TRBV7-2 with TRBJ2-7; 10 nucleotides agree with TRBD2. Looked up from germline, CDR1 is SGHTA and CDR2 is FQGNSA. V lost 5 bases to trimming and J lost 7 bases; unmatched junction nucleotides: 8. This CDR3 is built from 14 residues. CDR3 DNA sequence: TGTGCCAGCAGCCCGGGGCTAGCGGGAGAAGAGCAGTACTTC. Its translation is CASSPGLAGEEQYF.

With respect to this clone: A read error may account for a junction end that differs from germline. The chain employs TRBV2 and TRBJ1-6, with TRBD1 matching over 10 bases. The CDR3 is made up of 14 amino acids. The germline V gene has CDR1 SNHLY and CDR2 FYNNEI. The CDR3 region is CASTWTGGNSPIQF. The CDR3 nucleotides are TGTGCCAGCACCTGGACAGGGGGTAATTCACCCATCCAATTT.

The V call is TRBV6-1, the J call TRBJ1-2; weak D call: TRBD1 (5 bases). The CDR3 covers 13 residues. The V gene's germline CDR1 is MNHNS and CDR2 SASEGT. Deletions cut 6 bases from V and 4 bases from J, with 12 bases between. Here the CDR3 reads CASRQGFTYGYTF. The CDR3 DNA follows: TGTGCCAGCAGGCAGGGTTTTACCTATGGCTACACCTTC.

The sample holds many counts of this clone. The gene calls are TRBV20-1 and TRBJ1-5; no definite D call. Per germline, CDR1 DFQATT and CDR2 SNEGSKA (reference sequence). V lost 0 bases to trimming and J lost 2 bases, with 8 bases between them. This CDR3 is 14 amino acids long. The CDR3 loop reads CSARELWGNQPQHF. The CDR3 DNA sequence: TGCAGTGCTAGAGAACTATGGGGCAATCAGCCCCAGCATTTT.

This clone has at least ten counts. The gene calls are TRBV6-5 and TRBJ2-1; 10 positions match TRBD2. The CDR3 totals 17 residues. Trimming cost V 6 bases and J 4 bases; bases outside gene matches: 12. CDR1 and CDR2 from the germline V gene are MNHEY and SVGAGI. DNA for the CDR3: TGTGCCAGCAGCCGCATCCTAACTAGCGGGGTGTACAATGAGCAGTTCTTC. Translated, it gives CASSRILTSGVYNEQFF.

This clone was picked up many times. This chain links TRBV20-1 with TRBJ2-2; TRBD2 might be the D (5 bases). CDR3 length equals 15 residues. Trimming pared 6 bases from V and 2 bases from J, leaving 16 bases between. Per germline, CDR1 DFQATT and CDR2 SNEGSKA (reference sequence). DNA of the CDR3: TGCAGTGCCTACCCGCCGGGATTTAACACCGGGGAGCTGTTTTTT. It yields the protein CSAYPPGFNTGELFF.

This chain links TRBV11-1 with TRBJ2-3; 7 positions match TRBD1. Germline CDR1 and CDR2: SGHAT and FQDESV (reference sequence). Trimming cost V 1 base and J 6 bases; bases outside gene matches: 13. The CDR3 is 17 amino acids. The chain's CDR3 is CASSLGPQGSRADTQYF. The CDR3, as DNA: TGTGCCAGCAGCTTAGGCCCACAGGGGAGTCGTGCTGATACGCAGTATTTT.

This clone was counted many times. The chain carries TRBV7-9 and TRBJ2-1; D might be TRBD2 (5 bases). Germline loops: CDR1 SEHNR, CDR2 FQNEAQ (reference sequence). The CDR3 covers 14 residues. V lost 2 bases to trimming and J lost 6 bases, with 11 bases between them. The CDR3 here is CASSLRLPPNEQFF. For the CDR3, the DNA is TGTGCCAGCAGCTTACGACTACCACCCAATGAGCAGTTCTTC.

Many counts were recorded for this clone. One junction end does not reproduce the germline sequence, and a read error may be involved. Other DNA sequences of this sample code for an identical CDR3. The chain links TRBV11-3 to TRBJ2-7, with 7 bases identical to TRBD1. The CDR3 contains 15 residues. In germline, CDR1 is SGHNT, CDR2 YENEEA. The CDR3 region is CASSPTGTDPYEQYF. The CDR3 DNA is TGCGCCAGCAGCCCTACCGGGACAGACCCCTACGAGCAGTACTTC.

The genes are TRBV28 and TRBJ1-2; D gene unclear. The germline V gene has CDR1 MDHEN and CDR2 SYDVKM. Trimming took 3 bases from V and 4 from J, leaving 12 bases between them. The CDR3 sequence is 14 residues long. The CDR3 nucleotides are TGTGCCAGCAGTTTTAGCTTTCGGATCTATGGCTACACCTTC. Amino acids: CASSFSFRIYGYTF.

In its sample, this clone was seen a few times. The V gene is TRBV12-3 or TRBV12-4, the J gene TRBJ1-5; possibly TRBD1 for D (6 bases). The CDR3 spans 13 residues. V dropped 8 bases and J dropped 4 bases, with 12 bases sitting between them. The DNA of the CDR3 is TGTGCCAGCGGTTGTGGACAGAATCAGCCCCAGCATTTT. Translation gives CASGCGQNQPQHF.

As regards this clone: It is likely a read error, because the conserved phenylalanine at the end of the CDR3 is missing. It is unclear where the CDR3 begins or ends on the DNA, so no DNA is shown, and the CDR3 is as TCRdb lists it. CDR3 region: CASKDSLSSGNTMYS. V and J are TRBV6-1 and TRBJ1-3; the table calls TRBD1, which could not be checked here. The CDR3 extends over 15 residues, inclusive of both ends. In germline, CDR1 is MNHNS, CDR2 SASEGT.

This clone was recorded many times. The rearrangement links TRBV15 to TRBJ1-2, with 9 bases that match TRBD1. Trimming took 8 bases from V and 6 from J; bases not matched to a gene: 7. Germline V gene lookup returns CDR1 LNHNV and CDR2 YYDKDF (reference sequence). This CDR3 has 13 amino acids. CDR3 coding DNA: TGTGCCACCGGCGGACAGGGGTCCCATGGCTACACCTTC. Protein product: CATGGQGSHGYTF.

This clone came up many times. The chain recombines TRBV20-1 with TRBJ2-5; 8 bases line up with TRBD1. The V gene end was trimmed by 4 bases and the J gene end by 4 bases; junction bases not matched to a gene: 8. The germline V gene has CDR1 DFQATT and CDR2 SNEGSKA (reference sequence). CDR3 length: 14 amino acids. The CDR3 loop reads CSATNPGGGETQYF. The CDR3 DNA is TGCAGTGCTACTAATCCAGGGGGCGGAGAGACCCAGTACTTC.